The sequence of this T cell receptor (beta chain) was determined in a study of cytomegalovirus exposure and HLA in healthy donors (dated by TCRdb to the late 2010s). Study-wide context: An earlier analysis of fewer than 750 of the donors reported 276 Gb of sequence data and roughly 120 million unique TCR beta sequences obtained from 150 million to 200 million T cells. HLA typing included class I and class II loci at four-digit resolution. Typing coverage varied by locus: roughly 629-640 donors for A, B, C, DRB1 and DQB1; roughly 520 for DQA1; over 600 for DPA1; 450 to 480 for DPB1. Roughly 5 DR-DQ haplotypes were treated as single units for association and clustering because of strong linkage in the cohort. A separate validation cohort of roughly 130 different subjects was used in addition to the roughly 700-subject first cohort. The study used immunosequencing to profile the T cell repertoires of approximately 650 subjects and linked those repertoires to cytomegalovirus serostatus. Across approximately 400 genotyped donors of the cohort, an average of approximately 220,000 unique TCR beta nucleotide sequences per donor were sequenced, and roughly a sixth of those sequences were non-productive. A later genetic analysis used genome-wide SNP genotypes for 398 of the 666 donors, treating that subset as a discovery cohort. An earlier analysis of 587 of the donors used high-throughput TCR beta sequencing to judge whether each TCR beta V gene segment behaved as functional or pseudogenic. The later analysis used no new phenotypic data to find candidate immune exposures, relying instead on TCR beta sequences and their occurrence across donors. All discovery cohort repertoires had been generated using a single sequencing platform. An early release covering just under 650 HLA-typed donors comprised 250 to 350 gigabases of sequencing data and approximately 85 million unique TCR sequences. Among the 398 genotyped donors, about 83% belonged to the genetic ancestry cluster associated with self-reported Caucasian donors. The study was designed to test whether signatures of past pathogen exposure could be identified by cataloging public T cell receptors. High-throughput TCR immunosequencing, statistical association of individual TCRs with disease status, and machine learning were combined to predict cytomegalovirus infection status. A later analysis re-examined previously published TCR beta repertoires from roughly 650 donors and added high-resolution HLA genotyping to investigate patterns of TCR occurrence. Donor age, sex, ethnicity and CMV serostatus were compiled together with the repertoire data. Results and caveats for the whole study, not just this receptor: An earlier analysis of some 560 of the donors showed that most TCR beta V segments appeared in productive rearrangements either about 87% or about 30% of the time, which broadly matched IMGT annotations. Around 16 rarely observed V segments, including chromosome 9 orphons, were excluded from the earlier analysis of approximately 500 of the donors because counts were too low. While some public TCRs were present in many individuals, most TCR sequences turned up only very rarely across donors. The presence/absence analyses assumed that sequencing depth was roughly uniform across donors, and that assumption may not be true. The only immune exposure information available for the cohort was CMV serostatus. In this cohort, only TCR beta chains were sequenced, and detectable features were limited by the absence of alpha or paired-chain data. According to a later analysis, parvovirus B19, influenza, CMV and Epstein-Barr virus appeared linked to several top co-occurrence clusters. A further reported finding was that TCR beta sequences accurately predicted the HLA-A and HLA-B alleles for most subjects in the first cohort. Some IMGT-functional V segments, including TRBV6-2 and TRBV6-3, could not be distinguished by the 87-base-pair reads and were therefore excluded. In vitro tests confirmed that a few of the cytomegalovirus-associated TCR beta chains recognize cytomegalovirus antigens. When HLA alleles, especially DR and DQ, strongly co-occurred, TCR associations were difficult to assign to individual alleles. Cytomegalovirus status was reported to be diagnosed by the classifier with high specificity and sensitivity in both the original and validation cohorts. According to a later analysis, most CMV-associated TCR beta chains appeared to be HLA-restricted, and the HLA associations seemed to be driven largely by CMV exposure. In a later genetic analysis, a missense DCLRE1C variant was associated with V-gene and J-gene trimming of TCR beta chains, and the association was replicated in an independent cohort. In a later analysis, TCR association rates were found to vary across HLA loci, with the most associated TCRs seen for DRB1 alleles and the fewest for HLA-C alleles. According to a later genetic analysis, donors in an Asian-associated ancestry cluster had fewer N-insertions in productive TCRs than the roughly 670-donor mean. The study listed 164 TCR beta chains as associated with cytomegalovirus. A group of highly shared sequence variants was considered likely to be a technical artifact of the sequencing pipeline. The authors suggested that the approach could potentially be extended to other disease states and immunological phenotypes. Linkage disequilibrium might explain the correlated functional status among segregating V segments, but an unknown experimental factor could not be ruled out. Because some donors lacked HLA typing at each locus, the association tests relied only on the typed subset. In a later analysis, HLA-associated TCR beta chains were found to be more clonally expanded and to have lower generation probabilities than equally common non-associated chains. A later analysis associated 16,951 TCR beta sequences with specific HLA alleles at a false discovery rate of 0.05.

CDR1 is given as MGHRA and CDR2 as YSYEKL, both from the germline V gene. The CDR3 measures 14 amino acids from cysteine to phenylalanine. Solely the CDR3 DNA is kept, with 42 bases framed from the first base. The trim is 4 bases for V and 8 bases for J, with a gap of 17 bases between the germline ends. Concerning this clone itself: Its target antigen remains unknown. Base-call qualities are not available, and no considerably larger clone is one nucleotide away.

The cohort consisted of approximately 690 healthy bone marrow donors. At the time of sampling, every cohort member was nominally healthy, though immune exposures that went unrecorded were likely present. The donor was CMV seropositive and belonged to the group of 250 to 300 seropositive cohort members. Every donor gave a peripheral blood sample, and the peripheral blood mononuclear cells from that sample were used for TCR beta sequencing. The Qiagen DNeasy Blood Extraction Kit was used to extract genomic DNA from the blood cell samples. The library was produced with the immunoSEQ multiplex PCR assay. For the multiplex PCR, a mixture combining 60 forward primers for TCR Vbeta segments and 13 reverse primers for TCR Jbeta segments was used. A multiplex PCR assay on genomic DNA amplified the CDR3 region of rearranged TCR beta genes. Amplified TCR beta libraries were sequenced as 87-base-pair reads on the Illumina HiSeq System. Per the source publication's procedure: A later analysis counted about 80 million unique TCR beta chains across the 700 or so repertoires, and some 11 million of these chains were shared by at least two donors. To remove PCR and sequencing errors, raw reads were error-corrected and collapsed into unique sequences using a nearest-neighbor algorithm that merged closely related sequences. V, D and J gene segments were assigned by aligning CDR3 sequences to IMGT reference sequences. For a sequence to be retained, a match of at least six nucleotides was required to both a V gene segment and a J gene segment. Rearrangements were called productive when the CDR3 lacked stop codons and stayed in frame with V and J; all others were non-productive. CDR3 was defined according to IMGT convention as the region running from the second conserved V-encoded cysteine to the conserved J-encoded phenylalanine. Sequences without an unambiguous match to a single V gene segment were excluded from the earlier analysis of about 600 of the donors. In an earlier analysis of 587 of the donors, V segments were called functional above 56.7% productive rearrangements and were called segregating when the between-donor standard deviation exceeded 5%. A statistical classification framework was built to diagnose cytomegalovirus status from the catalog of TCR beta chain sequences. V and J gene assignment, in a later analysis, came from comparing TCR nucleotide sequences with IMGT/GENE-DB human TR gene sequences. In a later analysis, CDR3 sequences and most-parsimonious VDJ recombination scenarios were assigned using the TCRdist pipeline. A later analysis defined each TCR beta chain by its CDR3 amino acid sequence plus V-gene family, and excluded reads lacking a unique V-gene family. To address suspected cross-contamination and a sequencing artifact, a later analysis removed roughly 580 highly shared, low-generation-probability nucleotide sequences. In a later analysis, a clonal expansion index for each public chain was calculated from normalized within-repertoire ranks of inferred template counts. In a later analysis, generation probabilities were computed using a VDJ recombination model fitted to out-of-frame rearrangements, and the results were checked against IGoR. A later analysis scored TCR-TCR, TCR-HLA and TCR-CMV co-occurrence with hypergeometric tests, applying a repertoire-size bias correction to TCR pairs. To estimate false discovery rates, a later analysis permuted the HLA or CMV assignments 20 times. In a later analysis, co-occurring TCRs were grouped with DBSCAN, and TCRdist sequence similarity was added when clustering was performed within HLA-allele-positive subsets. Repertoires with fewer than 30,000 or more than 120,000 public chains were left out of co-occurrence clustering, as were five repertoires with anomalous nucleotide sharing. The table was pulled from immuneACCESS by TCRdb, which kept in-frame rearrangements only. Such tables lose some clones; where checked, under half of the loss comes from unresolved V genes, and the rest has no known cause. The D gene and trimming were derived from the DNA, and the V and J assignments and clone size from that table. The sample records over 95,000 clones, around 77% of which are singletons. The ten top clones hold 11% of the sample.

The specimen was PBMCs. This clonotype originated in a middle-aged man in good health and CMV-seropositive. This receptor chain uses TRBV4-1 and TRBJ1-2, with the D gene not clear enough to name. The DNA sequence is as follows: TGCGCCAGCAGCCGCTTTGCGGGCGGGGAGGGCTACACCTTC. This encodes CASSRFAGGEGYTF.